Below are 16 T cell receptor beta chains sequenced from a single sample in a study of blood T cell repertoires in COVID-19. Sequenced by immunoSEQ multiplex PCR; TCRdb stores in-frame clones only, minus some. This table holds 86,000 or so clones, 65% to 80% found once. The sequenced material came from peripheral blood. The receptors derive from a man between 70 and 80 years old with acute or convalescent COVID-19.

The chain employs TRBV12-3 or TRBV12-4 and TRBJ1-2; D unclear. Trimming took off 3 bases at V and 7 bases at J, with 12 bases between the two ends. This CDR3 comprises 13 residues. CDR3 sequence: CASSFQSVSGYTF. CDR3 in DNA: TGTGCCAGCAGTTTTCAGTCAGTAAGTGGCTACACCTTC.

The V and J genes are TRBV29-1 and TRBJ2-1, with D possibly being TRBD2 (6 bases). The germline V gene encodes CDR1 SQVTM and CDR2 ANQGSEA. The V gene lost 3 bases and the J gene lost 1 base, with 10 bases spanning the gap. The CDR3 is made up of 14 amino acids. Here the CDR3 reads CSVEYGTSYNEQFF. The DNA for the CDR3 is TGCAGCGTTGAGTACGGGACTTCCTACAATGAGCAGTTCTTC.

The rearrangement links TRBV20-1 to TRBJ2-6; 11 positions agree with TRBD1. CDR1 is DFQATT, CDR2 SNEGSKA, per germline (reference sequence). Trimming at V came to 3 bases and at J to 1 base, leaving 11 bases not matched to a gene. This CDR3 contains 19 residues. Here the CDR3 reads CSASPGTGGFPSGANVLTF. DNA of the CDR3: TGCAGTGCTAGTCCCGGGACAGGGGGTTTCCCTTCTGGGGCCAACGTCCTGACTTTC.

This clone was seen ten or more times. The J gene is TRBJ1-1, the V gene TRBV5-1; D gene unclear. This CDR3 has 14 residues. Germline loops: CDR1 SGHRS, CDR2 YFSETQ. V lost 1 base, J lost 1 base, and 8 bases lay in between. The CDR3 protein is CASSLKGGNTEAFF. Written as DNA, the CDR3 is TGCGCCAGCAGCTTGAAGGGAGGGAACACTGAAGCTTTCTTT.

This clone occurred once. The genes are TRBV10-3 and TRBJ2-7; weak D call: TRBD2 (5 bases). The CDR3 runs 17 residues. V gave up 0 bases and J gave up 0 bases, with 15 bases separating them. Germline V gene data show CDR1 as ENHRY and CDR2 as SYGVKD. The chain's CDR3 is CAISESRPRRSSYEQYF. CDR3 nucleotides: TGTGCCATCAGTGAGTCACGCCCGAGGAGGAGCTCCTACGAGCAGTACTTC.

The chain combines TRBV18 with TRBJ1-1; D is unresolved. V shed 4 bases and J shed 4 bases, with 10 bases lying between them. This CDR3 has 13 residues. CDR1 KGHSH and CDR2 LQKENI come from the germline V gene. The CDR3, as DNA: TGTGCCAGCTCACTTCAAAGGAGCACTGAAGCTTTCTTT. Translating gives CASSLQRSTEAFF.

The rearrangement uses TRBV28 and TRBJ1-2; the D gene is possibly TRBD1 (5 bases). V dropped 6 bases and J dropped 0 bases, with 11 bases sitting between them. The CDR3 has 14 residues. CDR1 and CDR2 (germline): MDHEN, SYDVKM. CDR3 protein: CASSRPGPNYGYTF. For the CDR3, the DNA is TGTGCCAGCAGCCGTCCAGGGCCTAACTATGGCTACACCTTC.

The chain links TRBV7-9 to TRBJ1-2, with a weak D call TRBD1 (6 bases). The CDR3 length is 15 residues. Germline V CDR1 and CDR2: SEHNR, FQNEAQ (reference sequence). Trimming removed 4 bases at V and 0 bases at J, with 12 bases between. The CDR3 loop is CASSSGQPANYGYTF. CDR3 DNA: TGTGCCAGCAGCTCAGGACAGCCAGCTAACTATGGCTACACCTTC. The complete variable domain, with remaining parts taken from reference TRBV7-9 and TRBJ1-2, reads DTGVSQNPRHKITKRGQNVTFRCDPISEHNRLYWYRQTLGQGPEFLTYFQNEAQLEKSRLLSDRFSAERPKGSFSTLEIQRTEQGDSAMYLCASSSGQPANYGYTFGSGTRLTVV.

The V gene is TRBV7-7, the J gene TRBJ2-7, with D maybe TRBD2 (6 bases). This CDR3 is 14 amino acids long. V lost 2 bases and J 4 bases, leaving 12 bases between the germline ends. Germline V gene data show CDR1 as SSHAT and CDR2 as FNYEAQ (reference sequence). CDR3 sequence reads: CASSLPAGRYEQYF. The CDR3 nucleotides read TGTGCCAGCAGCTTACCTGCAGGGAGGTACGAGCAGTACTTC.

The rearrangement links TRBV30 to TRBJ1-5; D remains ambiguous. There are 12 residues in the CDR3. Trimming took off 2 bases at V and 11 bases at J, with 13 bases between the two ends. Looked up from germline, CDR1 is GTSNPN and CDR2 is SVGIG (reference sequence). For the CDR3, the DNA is TGTGCCTGGAGTTCCAGTGCGAGGACCCAGCATTTT. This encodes CAWSSSARTQHF.

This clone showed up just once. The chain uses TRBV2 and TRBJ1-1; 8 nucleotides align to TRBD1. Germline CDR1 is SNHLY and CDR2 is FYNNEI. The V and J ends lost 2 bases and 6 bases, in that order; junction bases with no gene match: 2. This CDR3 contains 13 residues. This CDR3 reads CASSETGGAEAFF. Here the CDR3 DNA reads TGTGCCAGCAGTGAAACAGGGGGTGCTGAAGCTTTCTTT.

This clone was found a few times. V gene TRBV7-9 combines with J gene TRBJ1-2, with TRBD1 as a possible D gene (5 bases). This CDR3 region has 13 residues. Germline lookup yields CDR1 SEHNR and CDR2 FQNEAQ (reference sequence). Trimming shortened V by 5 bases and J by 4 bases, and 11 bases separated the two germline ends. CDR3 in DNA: TGTGCCAGCAGCCGCGGGGGAACCTATGGCTACACCTTC. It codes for CASSRGGTYGYTF.

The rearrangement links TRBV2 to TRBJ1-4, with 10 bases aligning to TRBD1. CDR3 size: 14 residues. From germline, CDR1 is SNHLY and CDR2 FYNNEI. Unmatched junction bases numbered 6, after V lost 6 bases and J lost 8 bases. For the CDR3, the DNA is TGTGCCAGCAGCCCAGGGACAGGGGAAGAAAAACTGTTTTTT. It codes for CASSPGTGEEKLFF.

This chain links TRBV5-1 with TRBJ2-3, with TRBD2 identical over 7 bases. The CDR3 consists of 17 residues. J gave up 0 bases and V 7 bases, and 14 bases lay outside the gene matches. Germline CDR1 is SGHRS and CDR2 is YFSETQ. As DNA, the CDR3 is TGCGCCAGCGCACCAGGCCTCCTAGCGGTGAGCACAGATACGCAGTATTTT. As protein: CASAPGLLAVSTDTQYF.

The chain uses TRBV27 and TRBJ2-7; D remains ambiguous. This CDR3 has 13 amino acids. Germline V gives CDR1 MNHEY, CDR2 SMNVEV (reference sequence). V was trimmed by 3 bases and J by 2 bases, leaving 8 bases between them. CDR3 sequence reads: CASSLAAPYEQYF. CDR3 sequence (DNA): TGTGCCAGCAGTTTGGCGGCCCCCTACGAGCAGTACTTC.

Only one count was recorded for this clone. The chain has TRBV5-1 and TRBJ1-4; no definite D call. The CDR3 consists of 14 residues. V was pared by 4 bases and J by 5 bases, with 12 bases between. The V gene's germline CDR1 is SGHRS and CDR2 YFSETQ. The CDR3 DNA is TGCGCCAGCAGCATATCTCCCCCCAATGAAAAACTGTTTTTT. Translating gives CASSISPPNEKLFF.